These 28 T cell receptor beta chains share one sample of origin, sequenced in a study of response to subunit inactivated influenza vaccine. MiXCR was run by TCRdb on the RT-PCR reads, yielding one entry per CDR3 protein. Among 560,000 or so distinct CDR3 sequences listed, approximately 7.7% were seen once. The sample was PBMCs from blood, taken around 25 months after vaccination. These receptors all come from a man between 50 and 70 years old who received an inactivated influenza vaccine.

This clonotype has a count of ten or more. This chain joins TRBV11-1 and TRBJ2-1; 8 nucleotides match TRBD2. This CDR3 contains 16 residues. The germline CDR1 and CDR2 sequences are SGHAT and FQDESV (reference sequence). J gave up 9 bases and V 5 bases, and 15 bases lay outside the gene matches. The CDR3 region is CASSQRLAGQRGEQFF. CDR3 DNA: TGTGCCAGCAGCCAACGGCTAGCGGGTCAGAGGGGTGAGCAGTTCTTC.

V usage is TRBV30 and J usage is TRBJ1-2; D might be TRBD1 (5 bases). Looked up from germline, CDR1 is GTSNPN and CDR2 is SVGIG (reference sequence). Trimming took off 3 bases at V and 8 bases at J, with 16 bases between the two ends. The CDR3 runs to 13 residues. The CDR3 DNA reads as TGTGCCTGGAGGAAGGCAGGGACCCTAGGCTACACCTTC. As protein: CAWRKAGTLGYTF. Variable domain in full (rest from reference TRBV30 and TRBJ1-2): SQTIHQWPATLVQPVGSPLSLECTVEGTSNPNLYWYRQAAGRGLQLLFYSVGIGQISSEVPQNLSASRPQDRQFILSSKKLLLSDSGFYLCAWRKAGTLGYTFGSGTRLTVV.

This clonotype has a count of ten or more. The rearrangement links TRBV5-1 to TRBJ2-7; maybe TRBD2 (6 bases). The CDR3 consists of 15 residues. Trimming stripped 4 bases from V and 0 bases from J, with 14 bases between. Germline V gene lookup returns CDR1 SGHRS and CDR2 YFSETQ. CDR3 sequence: CASSLRDVFSYEQYF. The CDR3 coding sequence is TGCGCCAGCAGCCTGCGGGACGTCTTCTCCTACGAGCAGTACTTC. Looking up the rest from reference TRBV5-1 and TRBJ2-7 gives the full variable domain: KAGVTQTPRYLIKTRGQQVTLSCSPISGHRSVSWYQQTPGQGLQFLFEYFSETQRNKGNFPGRFSGRQFSNSRSEMNVSTLELGDSALYLCASSLRDVFSYEQYFGPGTRLTVT.

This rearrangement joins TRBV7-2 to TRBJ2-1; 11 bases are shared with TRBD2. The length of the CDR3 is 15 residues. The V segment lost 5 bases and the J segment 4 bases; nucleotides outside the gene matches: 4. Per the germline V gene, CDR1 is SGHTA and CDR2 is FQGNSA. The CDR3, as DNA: TGTGCCAGCAGCGCTAGCGGGGGGAGATACAATGAGCAGTTCTTC. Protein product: CASSASGGRYNEQFF.

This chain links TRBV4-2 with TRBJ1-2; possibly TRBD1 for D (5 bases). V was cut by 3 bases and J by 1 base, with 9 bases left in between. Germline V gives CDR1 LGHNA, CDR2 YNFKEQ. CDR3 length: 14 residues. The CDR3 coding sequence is TGTGCCAGCAGCCATCCCGGGGGTAACTATGGCTACACCTTC. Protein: CASSHPGGNYGYTF.

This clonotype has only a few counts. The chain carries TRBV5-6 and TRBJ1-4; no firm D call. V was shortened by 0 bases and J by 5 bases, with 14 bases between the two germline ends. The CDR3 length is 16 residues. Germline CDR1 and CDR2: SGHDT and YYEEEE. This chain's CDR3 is CASSLAALSSNEKLFF. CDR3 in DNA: TGTGCCAGCAGCTTGGCTGCTCTATCGTCCAATGAAAAACTGTTTTTT.

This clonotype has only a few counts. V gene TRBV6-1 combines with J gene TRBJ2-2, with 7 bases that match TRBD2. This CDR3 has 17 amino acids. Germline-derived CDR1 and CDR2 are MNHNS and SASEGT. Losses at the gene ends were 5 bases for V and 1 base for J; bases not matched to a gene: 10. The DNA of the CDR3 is TGTGCCAGCAGTAGCCGGTTTCGGGGGGAGAACACCGGGGAGCTGTTTTTT. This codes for CASSSRFRGENTGELFF.

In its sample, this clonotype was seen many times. This chain's CDR3 is CSASARGGNTIYF. The CDR3 region has the DNA TGCAGTGCTAGTGCCAGGGGTGGAAACACCATATATTTT. J is TRBJ1-3 and V is TRBV20-1, with D maybe TRBD1 (6 bases). This CDR3 comprises 13 residues. Trimming took 3 bases from V and 3 from J, leaving 9 bases between them. The germline gives CDR1 DFQATT, CDR2 SNEGSKA (reference sequence).

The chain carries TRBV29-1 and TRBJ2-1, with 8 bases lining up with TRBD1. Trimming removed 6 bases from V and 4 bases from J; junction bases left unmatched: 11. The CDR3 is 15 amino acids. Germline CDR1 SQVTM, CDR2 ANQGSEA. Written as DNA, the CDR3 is TGCAGCGTGCACCCCGGGACAGGCTCTTACAATGAGCAGTTCTTC. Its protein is CSVHPGTGSYNEQFF.

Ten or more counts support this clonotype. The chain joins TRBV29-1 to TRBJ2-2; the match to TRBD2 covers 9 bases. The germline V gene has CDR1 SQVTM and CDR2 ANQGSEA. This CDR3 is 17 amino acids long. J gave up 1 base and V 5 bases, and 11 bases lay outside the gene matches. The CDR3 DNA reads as TGCAGCGTTCAGGTGGCGGGAGGGCCACGGAACACCGGGGAGCTGTTTTTT. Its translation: CSVQVAGGPRNTGELFF.

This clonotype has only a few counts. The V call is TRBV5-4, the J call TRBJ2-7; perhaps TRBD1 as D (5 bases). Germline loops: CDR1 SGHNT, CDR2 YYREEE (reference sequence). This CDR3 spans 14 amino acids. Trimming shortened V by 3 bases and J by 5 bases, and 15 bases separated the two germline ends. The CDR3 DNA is TGTGCCAGCAGCTCGACAGCGAGTTCCGACGAGCAGTACTTC. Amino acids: CASSSTASSDEQYF.

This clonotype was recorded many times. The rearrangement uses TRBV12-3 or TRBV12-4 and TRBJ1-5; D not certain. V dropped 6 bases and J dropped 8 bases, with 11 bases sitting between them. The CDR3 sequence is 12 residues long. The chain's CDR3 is CASSTGWEPQHF. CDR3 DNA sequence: TGTGCCAGCAGCACCGGATGGGAGCCCCAGCATTTT.

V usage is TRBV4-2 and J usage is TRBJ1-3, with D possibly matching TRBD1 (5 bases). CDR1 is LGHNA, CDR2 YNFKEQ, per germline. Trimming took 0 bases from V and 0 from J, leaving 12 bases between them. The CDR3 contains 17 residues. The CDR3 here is CASSQDATGLSGNTIYF. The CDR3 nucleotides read TGTGCCAGCAGCCAAGATGCAACAGGCCTCTCTGGAAACACCATATATTTT.

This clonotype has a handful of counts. CDR3 in DNA: TGCAGTGCTAGCCGGCAGCCGGGAGAAAAACTGTTTTTT. Its translation is CSASRQPGEKLFF. The gene calls are TRBV20-1 and TRBJ1-4; D ambiguous. Germline CDR1 and CDR2: DFQATT and SNEGSKA (reference sequence). The CDR3 length is 13 residues. The ends were cut back, 3 bases at V and 8 bases at J, with 13 bases in the middle.

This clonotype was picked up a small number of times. The CDR3 region is CAWDRGIRETQYF. The CDR3 DNA reads TGTGCCTGGGACAGGGGTATTAGAGAGACCCAGTACTTC. This chain links TRBV30 with TRBJ2-5, with TRBD1 matching 8 bases. Unmatched junction bases numbered 6, after V lost 5 bases and J lost 4 bases. The CDR3 has 13 residues. From germline, CDR1 is GTSNPN and CDR2 SVGIG (reference sequence).

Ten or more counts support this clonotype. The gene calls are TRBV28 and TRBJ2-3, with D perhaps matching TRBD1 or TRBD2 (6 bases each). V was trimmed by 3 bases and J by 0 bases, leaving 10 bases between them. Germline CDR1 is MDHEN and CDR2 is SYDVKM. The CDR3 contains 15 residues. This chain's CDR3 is CASSFQGTSTDTQYF. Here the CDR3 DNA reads TGTGCCAGCAGTTTTCAGGGGACTAGCACAGATACGCAGTATTTT.

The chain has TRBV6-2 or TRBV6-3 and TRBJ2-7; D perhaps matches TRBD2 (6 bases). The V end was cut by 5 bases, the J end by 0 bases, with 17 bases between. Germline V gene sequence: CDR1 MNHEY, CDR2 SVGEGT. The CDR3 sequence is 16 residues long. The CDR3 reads CASSRAGRLPSYEQYF. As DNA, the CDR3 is TGTGCCAGCAGTCGGGCGGGGAGGCTGCCCTCCTACGAGCAGTACTTC.

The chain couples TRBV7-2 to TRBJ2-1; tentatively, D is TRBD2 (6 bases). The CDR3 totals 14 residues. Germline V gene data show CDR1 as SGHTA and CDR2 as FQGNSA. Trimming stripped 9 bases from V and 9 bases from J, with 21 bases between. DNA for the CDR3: TGTGCCAGTCGTCCGGCGGGGCGTTTAGCTGAGCAGTTCTTC. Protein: CASRPAGRLAEQFF.

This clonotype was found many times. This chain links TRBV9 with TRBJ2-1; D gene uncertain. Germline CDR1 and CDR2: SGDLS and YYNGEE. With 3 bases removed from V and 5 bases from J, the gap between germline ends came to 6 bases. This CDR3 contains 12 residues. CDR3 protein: CASSAHNNEQFF. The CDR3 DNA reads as TGTGCCAGCAGCGCCCATAACAATGAGCAGTTCTTC.

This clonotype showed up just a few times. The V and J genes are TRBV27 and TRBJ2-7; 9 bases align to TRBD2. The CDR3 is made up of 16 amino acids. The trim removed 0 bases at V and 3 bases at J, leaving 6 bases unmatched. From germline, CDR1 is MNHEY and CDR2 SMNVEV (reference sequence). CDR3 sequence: CASSLSGSGRFYEQYF. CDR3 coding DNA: TGTGCCAGCAGTTTATCTGGGAGCGGGAGGTTCTACGAGCAGTACTTC.

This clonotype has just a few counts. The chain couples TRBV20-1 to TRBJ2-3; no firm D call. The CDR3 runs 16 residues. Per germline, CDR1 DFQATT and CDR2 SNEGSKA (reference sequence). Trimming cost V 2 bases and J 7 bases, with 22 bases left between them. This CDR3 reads CSARSHRKRQDYTQYF. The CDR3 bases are TGCAGTGCTAGATCCCATAGGAAACGGCAGGATTATACGCAGTATTTT.

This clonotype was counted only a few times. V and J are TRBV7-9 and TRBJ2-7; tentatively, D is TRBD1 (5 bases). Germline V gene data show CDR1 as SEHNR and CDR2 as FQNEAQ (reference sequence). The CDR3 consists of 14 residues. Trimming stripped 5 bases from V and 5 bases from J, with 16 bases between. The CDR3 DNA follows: TGTGCCAGCAGCCGAATCCAGGGTTACAACGAGCAGTACTTC. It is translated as CASSRIQGYNEQYF.

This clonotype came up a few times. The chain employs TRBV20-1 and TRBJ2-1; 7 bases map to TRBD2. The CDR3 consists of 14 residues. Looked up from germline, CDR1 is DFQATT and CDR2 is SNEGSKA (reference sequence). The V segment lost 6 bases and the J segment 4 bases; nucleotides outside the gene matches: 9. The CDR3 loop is CSAKLARGYNEQFF. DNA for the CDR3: TGCAGTGCCAAACTAGCGAGGGGTTACAATGAGCAGTTCTTC.

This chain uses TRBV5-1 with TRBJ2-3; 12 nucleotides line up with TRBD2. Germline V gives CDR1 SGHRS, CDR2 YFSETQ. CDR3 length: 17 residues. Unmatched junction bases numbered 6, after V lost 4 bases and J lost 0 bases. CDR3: CASSPFGTSGSTDTQYF. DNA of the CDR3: TGCGCCAGCAGCCCTTTCGGGACTAGCGGGAGCACAGATACGCAGTATTTT. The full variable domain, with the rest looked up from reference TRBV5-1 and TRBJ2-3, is KAGVTQTPRYLIKTRGQQVTLSCSPISGHRSVSWYQQTPGQGLQFLFEYFSETQRNKGNFPGRFSGRQFSNSRSEMNVSTLELGDSALYLCASSPFGTSGSTDTQYFGPGTRLTVL.

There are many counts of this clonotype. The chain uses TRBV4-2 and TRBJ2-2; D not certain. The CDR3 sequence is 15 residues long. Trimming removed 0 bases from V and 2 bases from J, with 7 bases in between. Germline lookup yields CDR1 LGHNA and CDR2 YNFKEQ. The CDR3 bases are TGTGCCAGCAGCCAAGAAGGCAGCAACACCGGGGAGCTGTTTTTT. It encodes CASSQEGSNTGELFF.

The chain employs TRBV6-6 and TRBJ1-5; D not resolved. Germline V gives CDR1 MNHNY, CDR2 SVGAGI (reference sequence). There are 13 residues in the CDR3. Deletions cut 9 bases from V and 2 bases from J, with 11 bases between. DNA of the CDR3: TGTGCCAGTGAGGAAGCGGGCAATCAGCCCCAGCATTTT. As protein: CASEEAGNQPQHF.

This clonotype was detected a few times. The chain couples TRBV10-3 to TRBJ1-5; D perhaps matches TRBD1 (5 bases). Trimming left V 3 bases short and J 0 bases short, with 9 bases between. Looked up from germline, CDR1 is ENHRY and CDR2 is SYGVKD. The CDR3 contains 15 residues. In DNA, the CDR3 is TGTGCCATCAGTGATAGGAGGGGTAGCAATCAGCCCCAGCATTTT. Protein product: CAISDRRGSNQPQHF.

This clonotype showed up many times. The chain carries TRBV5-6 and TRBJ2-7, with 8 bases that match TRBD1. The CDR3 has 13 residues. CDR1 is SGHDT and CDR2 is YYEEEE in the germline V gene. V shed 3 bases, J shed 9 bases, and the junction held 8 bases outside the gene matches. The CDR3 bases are TGTGCCAGCAGCTCTGACAGGGGCCCCATGCAGTACTTC. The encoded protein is CASSSDRGPMQYF.